This T cell receptor (beta chain) was sequenced during a study of OX40 agonist ivuxolimab in advanced cancers. Profiling relied on immunoSEQ multiplex PCR, and the TCRdb table lists in-frame clones only, not all of them. The data hold about 67,000 clones, with 84% observed a single time. Trimming removed 6 bases at V and 3 bases at J, with 5 bases between. Germline-derived CDR1 and CDR2 are SNHLY and FYNNEI. CDR3 length: 11 residues. The chain links TRBV2 to TRBJ1-2; D gene ambiguous. The sequence was obtained from an adult with an advanced solid tumor such as melanoma, head and neck, liver or kidney cancer. Here the sequenced sample was CD4+ or CD8+ T cells sorted from blood, taken in a trial of the OX40 agonist ivuxolimab. The DNA of the CDR3 is TGTGCCAGCAGCGACTACTATGGCTACACCTTC. This translates into CASSDYYGYTF.